This TCR beta chain derives from a study of T cells in localized non-small cell lung cancer. The CDR3 is 15 amino acids. Trimming cost V 5 bases and J 0 bases; bases outside gene matches: 1. Germline lookup yields CDR1 SGHAT and CDR2 FQNNGV. The repertoire was sequenced with immunoSEQ multiplex PCR; TCRdb's copy has only in-frame clones and lacks some. The sample records 15,000 to 25,000 clones, around nine tenths being singletons. In regard to this clone: What it recognizes is unknown.

Broader study findings: Adjacent uninvolved lung had the highest clonality, suggesting focused antigen responses. Out of the top 100 tumor clones, a median about 58 were seen in adjacent lung. Greater blood T cell density accompanied longer overall survival.

Sequenced here: peripheral blood, sampled before any cancer treatment. This chain uses TRBV11-2 with TRBJ2-6; TRBD1 matches at 7 bases. The TCR comes from a male donor older than 55 with stage I squamous cell lung carcinoma. The CDR3 reads CASSPGGSGANVLTF. As DNA, the CDR3 is TGTGCCAGCAGCCCAGGGGGCTCTGGGGCCAACGTCCTGACTTTC.